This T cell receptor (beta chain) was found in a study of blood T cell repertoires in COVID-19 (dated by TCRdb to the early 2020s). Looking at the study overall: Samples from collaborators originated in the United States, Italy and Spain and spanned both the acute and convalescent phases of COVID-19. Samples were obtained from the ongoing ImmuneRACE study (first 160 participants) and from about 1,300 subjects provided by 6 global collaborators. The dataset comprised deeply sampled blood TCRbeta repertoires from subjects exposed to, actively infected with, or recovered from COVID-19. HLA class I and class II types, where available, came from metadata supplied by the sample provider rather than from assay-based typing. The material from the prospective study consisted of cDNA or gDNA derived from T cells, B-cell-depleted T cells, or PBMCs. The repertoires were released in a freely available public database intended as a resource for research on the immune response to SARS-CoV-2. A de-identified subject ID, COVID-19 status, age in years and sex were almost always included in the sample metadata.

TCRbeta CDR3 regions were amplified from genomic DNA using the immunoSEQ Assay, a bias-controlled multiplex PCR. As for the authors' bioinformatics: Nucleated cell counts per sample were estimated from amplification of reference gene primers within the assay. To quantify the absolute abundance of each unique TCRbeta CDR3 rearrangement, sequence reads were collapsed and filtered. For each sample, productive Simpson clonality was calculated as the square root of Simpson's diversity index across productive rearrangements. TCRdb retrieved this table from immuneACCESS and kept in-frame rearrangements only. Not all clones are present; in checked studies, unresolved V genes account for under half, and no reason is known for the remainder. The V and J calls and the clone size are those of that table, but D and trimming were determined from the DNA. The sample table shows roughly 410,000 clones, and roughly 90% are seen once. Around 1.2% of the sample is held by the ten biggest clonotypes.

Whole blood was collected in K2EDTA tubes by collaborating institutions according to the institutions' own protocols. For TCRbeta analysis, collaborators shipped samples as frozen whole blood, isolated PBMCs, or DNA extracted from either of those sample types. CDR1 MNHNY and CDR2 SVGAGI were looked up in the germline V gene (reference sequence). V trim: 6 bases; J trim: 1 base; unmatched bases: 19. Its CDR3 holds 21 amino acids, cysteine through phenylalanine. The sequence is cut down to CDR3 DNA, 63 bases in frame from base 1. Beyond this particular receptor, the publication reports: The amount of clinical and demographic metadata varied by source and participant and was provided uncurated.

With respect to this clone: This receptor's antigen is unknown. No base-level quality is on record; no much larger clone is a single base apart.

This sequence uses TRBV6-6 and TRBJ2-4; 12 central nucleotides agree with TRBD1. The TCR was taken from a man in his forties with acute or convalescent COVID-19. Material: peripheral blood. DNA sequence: TGTGCCAGCAGCGGAGAAGTGGCACACCGGGACAGGGGGCTGGCCAAAAACATTCAGTACTTC. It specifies CASSGEVAHRDRGLAKNIQYF.